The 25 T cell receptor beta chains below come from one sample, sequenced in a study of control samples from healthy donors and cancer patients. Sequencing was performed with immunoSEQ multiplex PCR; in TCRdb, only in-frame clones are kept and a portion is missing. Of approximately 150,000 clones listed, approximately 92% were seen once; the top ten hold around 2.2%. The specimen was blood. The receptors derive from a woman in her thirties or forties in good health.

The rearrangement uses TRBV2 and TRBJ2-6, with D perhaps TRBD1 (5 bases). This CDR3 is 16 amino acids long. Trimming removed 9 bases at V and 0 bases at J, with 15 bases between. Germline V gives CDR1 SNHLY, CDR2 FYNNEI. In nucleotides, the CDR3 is TGTGCCAGTTTGGCTCAGGACACCTCTGGGGCCAACGTCCTGACTTTC. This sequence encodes CASLAQDTSGANVLTF.

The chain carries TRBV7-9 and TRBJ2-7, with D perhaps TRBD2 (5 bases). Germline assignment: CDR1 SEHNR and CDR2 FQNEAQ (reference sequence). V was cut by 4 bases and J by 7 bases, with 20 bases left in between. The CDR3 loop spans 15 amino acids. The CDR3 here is CASSSPIHASGEQYF. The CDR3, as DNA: TGTGCCAGCAGCTCGCCGATACATGCGTCGGGGGAGCAGTACTTC.

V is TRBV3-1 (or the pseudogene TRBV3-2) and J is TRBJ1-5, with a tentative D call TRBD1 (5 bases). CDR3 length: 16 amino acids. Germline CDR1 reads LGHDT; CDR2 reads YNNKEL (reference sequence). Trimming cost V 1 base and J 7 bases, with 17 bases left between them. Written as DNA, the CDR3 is TGTGCCAGCAGCCAAGGGGGGTCGTTGACGGTCCAGCCCCAGCATTTT. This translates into CASSQGGSLTVQPQHF.

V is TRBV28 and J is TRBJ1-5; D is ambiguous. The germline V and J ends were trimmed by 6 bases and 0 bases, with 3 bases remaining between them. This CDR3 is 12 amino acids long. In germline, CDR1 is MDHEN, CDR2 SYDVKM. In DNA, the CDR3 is TGTGCCAGCAGGATTAGCAATCAGCCCCAGCATTTT. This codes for CASRISNQPQHF.

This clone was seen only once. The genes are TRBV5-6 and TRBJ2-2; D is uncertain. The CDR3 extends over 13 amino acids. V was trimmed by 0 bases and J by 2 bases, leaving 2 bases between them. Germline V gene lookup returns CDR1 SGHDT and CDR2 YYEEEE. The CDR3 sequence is CASSLGNTGELFF. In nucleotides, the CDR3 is TGTGCCAGCAGCTTGGGCAACACCGGGGAGCTGTTTTTT.

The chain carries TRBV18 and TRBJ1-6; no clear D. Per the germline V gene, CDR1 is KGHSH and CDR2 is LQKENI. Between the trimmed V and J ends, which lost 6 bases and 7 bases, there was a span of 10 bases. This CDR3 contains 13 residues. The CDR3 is CASSIDNNSPLHF. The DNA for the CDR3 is TGTGCCAGCTCGATCGATAACAATTCACCCCTCCACTTT.

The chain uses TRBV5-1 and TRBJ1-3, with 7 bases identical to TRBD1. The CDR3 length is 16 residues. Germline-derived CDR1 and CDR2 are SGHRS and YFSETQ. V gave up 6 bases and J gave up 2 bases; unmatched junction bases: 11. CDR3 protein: CASKDPRQGAGNTIYF. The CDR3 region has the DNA TGCGCCAGCAAGGACCCCCGACAGGGAGCTGGAAACACCATATATTTT.

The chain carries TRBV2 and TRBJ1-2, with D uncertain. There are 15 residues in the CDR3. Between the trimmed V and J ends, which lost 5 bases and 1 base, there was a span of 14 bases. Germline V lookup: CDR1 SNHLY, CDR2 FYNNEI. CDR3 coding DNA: TGTGCCAGCAGTAAAGACCGGAGCTTTAACTATGGCTACACCTTC. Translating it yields CASSKDRSFNYGYTF. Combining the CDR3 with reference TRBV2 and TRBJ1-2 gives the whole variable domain EPEVTQTPSHQVTQMGQEVILRCVPISNHLYFYWYRQILGQKVEFLVSFYNNEISEKSEIFDDQFSVERPDGSNFTLKIRSTKLEDSAMYFCASSKDRSFNYGYTFGSGTRLTVV.

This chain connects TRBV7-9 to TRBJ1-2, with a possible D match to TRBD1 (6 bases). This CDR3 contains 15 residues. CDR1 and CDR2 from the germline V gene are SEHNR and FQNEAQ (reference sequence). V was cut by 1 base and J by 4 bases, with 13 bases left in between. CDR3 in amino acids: CASSLGPAGAYGYTF. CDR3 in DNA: TGTGCCAGCAGCTTAGGGCCCGCAGGGGCCTATGGCTACACCTTC.

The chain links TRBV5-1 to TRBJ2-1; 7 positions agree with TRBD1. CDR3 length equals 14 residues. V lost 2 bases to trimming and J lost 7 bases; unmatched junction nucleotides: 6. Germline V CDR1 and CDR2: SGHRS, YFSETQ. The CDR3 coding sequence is TGCGCCAGCAGCTTAGGAGGACAGGTTAATGAGCAGTTCTTC. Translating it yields CASSLGGQVNEQFF. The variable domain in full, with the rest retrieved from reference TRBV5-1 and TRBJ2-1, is KAGVTQTPRYLIKTRGQQVTLSCSPISGHRSVSWYQQTPGQGLQFLFEYFSETQRNKGNFPGRFSGRQFSNSRSEMNVSTLELGDSALYLCASSLGGQVNEQFFGPGTRLTVL.

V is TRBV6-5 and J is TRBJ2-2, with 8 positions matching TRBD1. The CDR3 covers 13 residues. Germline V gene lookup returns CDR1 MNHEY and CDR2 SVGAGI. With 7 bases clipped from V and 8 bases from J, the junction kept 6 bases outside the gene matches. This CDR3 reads CASILDREGELFF. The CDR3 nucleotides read TGTGCCAGCATTCTGGACAGGGAGGGGGAGCTGTTTTTT.

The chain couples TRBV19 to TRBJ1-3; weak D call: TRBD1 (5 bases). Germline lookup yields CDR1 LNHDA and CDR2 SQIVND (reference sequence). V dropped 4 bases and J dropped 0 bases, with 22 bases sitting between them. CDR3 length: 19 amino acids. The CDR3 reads CASSTSPGRLLASGNTIYF. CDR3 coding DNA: TGTGCCAGTAGTACCTCCCCGGGACGGCTATTGGCCTCTGGAAACACCATATATTTT.

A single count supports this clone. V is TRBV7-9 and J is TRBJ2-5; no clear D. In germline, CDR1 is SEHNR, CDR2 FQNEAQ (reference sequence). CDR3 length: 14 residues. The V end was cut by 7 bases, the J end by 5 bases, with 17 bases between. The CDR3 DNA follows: TGTGCCAGCAAGGCCCGACTGGGCAGGGAGACCCAGTACTTC. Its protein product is CASKARLGRETQYF.

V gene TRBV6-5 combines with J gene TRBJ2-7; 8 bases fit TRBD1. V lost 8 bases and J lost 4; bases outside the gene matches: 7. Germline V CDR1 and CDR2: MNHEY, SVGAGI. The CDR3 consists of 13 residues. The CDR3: CASGPGQVYEQYF. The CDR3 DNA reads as TGTGCCAGCGGACCGGGACAGGTATACGAGCAGTACTTC.

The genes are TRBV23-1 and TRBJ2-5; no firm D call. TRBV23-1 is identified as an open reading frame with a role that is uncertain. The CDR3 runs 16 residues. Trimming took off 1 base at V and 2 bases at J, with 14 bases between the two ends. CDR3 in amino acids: CASSQFKGSGQETQYF. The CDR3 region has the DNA TGCGCCAGCAGTCAATTCAAGGGCTCCGGGCAAGAGACCCAGTACTTC.

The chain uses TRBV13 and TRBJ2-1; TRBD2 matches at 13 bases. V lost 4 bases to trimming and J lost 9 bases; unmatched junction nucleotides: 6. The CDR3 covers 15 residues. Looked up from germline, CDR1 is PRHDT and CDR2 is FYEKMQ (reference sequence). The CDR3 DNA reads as TGTGCCAGCAGCTCGACTAGCGGGGGGCCGGGTGAGCAGTTCTTC. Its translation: CASSSTSGGPGEQFF.

This chain's CDR3 is CASSLDALRDFFLNTEAFF. CDR3 DNA sequence: TGTGCCAGCAGCTTAGATGCCCTGCGGGACTTCTTTCTGAACACTGAAGCTTTCTTT. This chain connects TRBV11-2 to TRBJ1-1, with D maybe TRBD1 (5 bases). The germline V gene has CDR1 SGHAT and CDR2 FQNNGV. V lost 0 bases to trimming and J lost 0 bases, with 20 bases between them. This CDR3 region has 19 residues.

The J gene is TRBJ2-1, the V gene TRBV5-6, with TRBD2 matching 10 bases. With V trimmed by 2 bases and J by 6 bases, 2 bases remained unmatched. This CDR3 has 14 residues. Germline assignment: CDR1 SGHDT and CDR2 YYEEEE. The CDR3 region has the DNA TGTGCCAGCAGCTTAGCGGGGGGGTCCAATGAGCAGTTCTTC. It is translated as CASSLAGGSNEQFF.

This chain's CDR3 is CASTVPGQGMNEQYF. The CDR3, as DNA: TGTGCCAGCACCGTCCCGGGACAGGGTATGAACGAGCAGTACTTC. The rearrangement links TRBV2 to TRBJ2-7; 9 positions match TRBD1. V gave up 7 bases and J gave up 5 bases; unmatched junction bases: 12. This CDR3 spans 15 amino acids. The germline CDR1 and CDR2 sequences are SNHLY and FYNNEI.

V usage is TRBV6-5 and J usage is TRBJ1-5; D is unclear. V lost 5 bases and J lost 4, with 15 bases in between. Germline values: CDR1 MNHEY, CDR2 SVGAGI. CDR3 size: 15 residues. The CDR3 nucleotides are TGTGCCAGCAGTCCCTCGACAAACCCTAATCAGCCCCAGCATTTT. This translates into CASSPSTNPNQPQHF.

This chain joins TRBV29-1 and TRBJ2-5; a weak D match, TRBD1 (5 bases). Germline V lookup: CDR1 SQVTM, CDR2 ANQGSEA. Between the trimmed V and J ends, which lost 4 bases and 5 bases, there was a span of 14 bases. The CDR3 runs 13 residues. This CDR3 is CSVGVGRDETQYF. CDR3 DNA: TGCAGCGTTGGAGTGGGCAGGGATGAGACCCAGTACTTC.

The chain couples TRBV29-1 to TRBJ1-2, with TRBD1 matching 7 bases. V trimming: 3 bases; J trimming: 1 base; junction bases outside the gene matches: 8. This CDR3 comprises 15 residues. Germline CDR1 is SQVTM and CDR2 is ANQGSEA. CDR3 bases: TGCAGCGTTGACAAGGGGGCAGGGAATAACTATGGCTACACCTTC. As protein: CSVDKGAGNNYGYTF.

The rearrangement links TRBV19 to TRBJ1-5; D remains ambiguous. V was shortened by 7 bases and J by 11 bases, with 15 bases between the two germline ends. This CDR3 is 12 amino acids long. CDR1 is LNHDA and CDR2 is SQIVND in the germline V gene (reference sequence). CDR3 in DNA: TGTGCCAGTACCAACTTCATTGGGTCCCAGCATTTT. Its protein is CASTNFIGSQHF.

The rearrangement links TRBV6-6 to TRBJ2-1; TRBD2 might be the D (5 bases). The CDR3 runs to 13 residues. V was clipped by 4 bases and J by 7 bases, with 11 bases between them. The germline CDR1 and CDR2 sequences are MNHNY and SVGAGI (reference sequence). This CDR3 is CASSSFKRNEQFF. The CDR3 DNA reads TGTGCCAGCAGTTCCTTCAAGCGGAATGAGCAGTTCTTC.

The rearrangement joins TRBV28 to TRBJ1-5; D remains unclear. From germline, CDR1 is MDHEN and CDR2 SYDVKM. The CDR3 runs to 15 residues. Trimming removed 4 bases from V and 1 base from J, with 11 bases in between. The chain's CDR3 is CASSSTGASNQPQHF. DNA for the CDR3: TGTGCCAGCAGTTCGACGGGCGCGAGCAATCAGCCCCAGCATTTT.